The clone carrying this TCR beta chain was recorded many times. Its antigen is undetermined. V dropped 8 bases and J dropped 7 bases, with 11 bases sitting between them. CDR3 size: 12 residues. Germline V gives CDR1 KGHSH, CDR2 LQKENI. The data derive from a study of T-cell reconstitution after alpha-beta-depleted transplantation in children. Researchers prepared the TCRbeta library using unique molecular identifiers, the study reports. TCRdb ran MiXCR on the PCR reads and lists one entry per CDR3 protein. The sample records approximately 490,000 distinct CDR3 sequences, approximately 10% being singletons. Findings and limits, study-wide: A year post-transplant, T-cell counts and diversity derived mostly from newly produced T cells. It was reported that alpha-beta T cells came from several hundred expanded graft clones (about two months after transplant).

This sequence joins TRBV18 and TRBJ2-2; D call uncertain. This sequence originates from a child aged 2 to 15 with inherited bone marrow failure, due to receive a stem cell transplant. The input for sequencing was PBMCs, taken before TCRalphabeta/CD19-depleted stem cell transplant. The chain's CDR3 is CASPGRNGELFF. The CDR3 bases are TGTGCCAGCCCCGGACGAAACGGGGAGCTGTTTTTT.